The 16 T cell receptor beta chains below come from one sample, sequenced in a study of cytomegalovirus exposure and HLA in healthy donors. 60 Vbeta and 13 Jbeta primers were used in PCR. Using immunoSEQ multiplex PCR, the repertoire was profiled, and TCRdb retains in-frame clones only, with some absent. The sample gives some 100,000 clones, about 79% of which show up once; 3.5% to 4.5% is in the top ten. The specimen sequenced was PBMCs. The origin of the receptors is a female donor in good health and CMV-seropositive.

The chain links TRBV5-1 to TRBJ2-3, with D possibly being TRBD1 (6 bases). The CDR3 runs to 13 residues. CDR1 is SGHRS and CDR2 is YFSETQ in the germline V gene. The ends were cut back, 2 bases at V and 4 bases at J, with 8 bases in the middle. The CDR3 sequence: CASSLQGADTQYF. CDR3 in DNA: TGCGCCAGCAGCTTACAGGGCGCAGATACGCAGTATTTT.

This clone was picked up one time. The chain couples TRBV7-9 to TRBJ2-2; D not resolved. The CDR3 loop spans 15 amino acids. Germline values: CDR1 SEHNR, CDR2 FQNEAQ (reference sequence). Trimming removed 1 base at V and 2 bases at J, with 8 bases between. The CDR3 reads CASSLGAVNTGELFF. DNA of the CDR3: TGTGCCAGCAGCTTAGGGGCAGTCAACACCGGGGAGCTGTTTTTT.

This chain uses TRBV11-2 with TRBJ2-3, with 11 positions matching TRBD2. This CDR3 is 15 amino acids long. The V gene's germline CDR1 is SGHAT and CDR2 FQNNGV. The ends lost 5 bases at V and 6 bases at J; junction bases unmatched: 7. CDR3 bases: TGTGCCAGCAGCCCACTAGCGGGGGCAAGGGATACGCAGTATTTT. It translates to CASSPLAGARDTQYF.

The J gene is TRBJ2-5, the V gene TRBV7-9; weak D call: TRBD2 (5 bases). The CDR3 length is 13 residues. Trimming left V 5 bases short and J 9 bases short, with 16 bases between. Per germline, CDR1 SEHNR and CDR2 FQNEAQ (reference sequence). The DNA of the CDR3 is TGTGCCAGCAGCGCCGGGGTCGGCCTTCCCCAGTACTTC. It codes for CASSAGVGLPQYF.

This clone turned up a few times. The chain links TRBV5-5 to TRBJ2-2; TRBD2 might be the D (7 bases). V was pared by 4 bases and J by 4 bases, with 17 bases between. CDR1 and CDR2 from the germline V gene are SGHKS and YYEKEE (reference sequence). The CDR3 has 16 residues. CDR3: CASSTVGGAGTGELFF. The CDR3 DNA reads TGTGCCAGCAGCACGGTGGGGGGGGCCGGCACCGGGGAGCTGTTTTTT. Together with reference TRBV5-5 and TRBJ2-2, the CDR3 gives the full variable domain: DAGVTQSPTHLIKTRGQQVTLRCSPISGHKSVSWYQQVLGQGPQFIFQYYEKEERGRGNFPDRFSARQFPNYSSELNVNALLLGDSALYLCASSTVGGAGTGELFFGEGSRLTVL.

The rearrangement links TRBV19 to TRBJ2-6; TRBD2 matches 7 bases. The J segment lost 4 bases and the V segment lost 5 bases, leaving 5 bases of the junction unmatched. The CDR3 sequence is 15 residues long. Germline-derived CDR1 and CDR2 are LNHDA and SQIVND (reference sequence). The CDR3 region has the DNA TGTGCCAGTAGTCCCACAGCGGGAGGGGCCAACGTCCTGACTTTC. Translated, it gives CASSPTAGGANVLTF.

V usage is TRBV28 and J usage is TRBJ2-2; the match to TRBD2 covers 8 bases. This CDR3 has 17 amino acids. Germline CDR1 and CDR2: MDHEN and SYDVKM. After removal of 2 bases from V and 5 bases from J, the junction contained 10 bases not matched to a gene. The CDR3 DNA sequence: TGTGCCAGCAGTTTAAGGTGGCTAGCGGGTTTAACCGGGGAGCTGTTTTTT. Its protein is CASSLRWLAGLTGELFF. Looking up the rest from reference TRBV28 and TRBJ2-2 gives the full variable domain: DVKVTQSSRYLVKRTGEKVFLECVQDMDHENMFWYRQDPGLGLRLIYFSYDVKMKEKGDIPEGYSVSREKKERFSLILESASTNQTSMYLCASSLRWLAGLTGELFFGEGSRLTVL.

V gene TRBV19 combines with J gene TRBJ1-2; the D gene is possibly TRBD1 (6 bases). The V and J ends lost 2 bases and 4 bases respectively, with 8 bases between them. Germline loops: CDR1 LNHDA, CDR2 SQIVND (reference sequence). CDR3 size: 13 residues. The CDR3 sequence is CASSISGAYGYTF. The CDR3 nucleotides read TGTGCCAGTAGTATATCAGGGGCCTATGGCTACACCTTC. Based on the CDR3 plus reference TRBV19 and TRBJ1-2, the full variable domain is DGGITQSPKYLFRKEGQNVTLSCEQNLNHDAMYWYRQDPGQGLRLIYYSQIVNDFQKGDIAEGYSVSREKKESFPLTVTSAQKNPTAFYLCASSISGAYGYTFGSGTRLTVV.

The J gene is TRBJ1-1, the V gene TRBV5-1; D uncertain. Trimming took off 4 bases at V and 7 bases at J, with 14 bases between the two ends. CDR3 length: 13 residues. Germline V CDR1 and CDR2: SGHRS, YFSETQ. The CDR3 loop reads CASSDWSRDEAFF. The CDR3 DNA reads as TGCGCCAGCAGCGACTGGAGCAGAGATGAAGCTTTCTTT. Full variable domain (remainder filled in from reference TRBV5-1 and TRBJ1-1): KAGVTQTPRYLIKTRGQQVTLSCSPISGHRSVSWYQQTPGQGLQFLFEYFSETQRNKGNFPGRFSGRQFSNSRSEMNVSTLELGDSALYLCASSDWSRDEAFFGQGTRLTVV.

The chain uses TRBV7-6 and TRBJ2-1; D not resolved. Germline CDR1 reads SGHVS; CDR2 reads FNYEAQ. V was trimmed by 3 bases and J by 7 bases, leaving 7 bases between them. This CDR3 has 12 residues. The CDR3 nucleotides read TGTGCCAGCAGCTTTCGCGGTAATGAGCAGTTCTTC. Translated: CASSFRGNEQFF.

This clone is a singleton in its sample. V usage is TRBV29-1 and J usage is TRBJ2-1, with D possibly TRBD2 on 5 matching bases. Germline V gene sequence: CDR1 SQVTM, CDR2 ANQGSEA. V gave up 4 bases and J gave up 7 bases, with 14 bases separating them. This CDR3 has 13 residues. The CDR3 region has the DNA TGCAGCGTTGTTGGTCCGGGGTGGAATGAGCAGTTCTTC. Amino acids: CSVVGPGWNEQFF.

The chain recombines TRBV6-5 with TRBJ1-2, with a weak D call TRBD1 (6 bases). The V end was cut by 2 bases, the J end by 3 bases, with 13 bases between. CDR3 length: 15 residues. The germline CDR1 and CDR2 sequences are MNHEY and SVGAGI. The CDR3 protein is CASSYRSGGDYGYTF. The CDR3 DNA sequence: TGTGCCAGCAGTTACCGGTCGGGGGGCGACTATGGCTACACCTTC.

This clone is judged medium-sized. The rearrangement joins TRBV7-8 to TRBJ2-7, with TRBD2 identical over 10 bases. V gave up 5 bases and J gave up 3 bases; unmatched junction bases: 13. The CDR3 spans 17 residues. Germline CDR1 reads SGHVS; CDR2 reads FQNEAQ. The DNA for the CDR3 is TGTGCCAGCAGCCCAGGGGTTCTAGCGGGGGCTAACTACGAGCAGTACTTC. It yields the protein CASSPGVLAGANYEQYF. Full variable domain (missing parts from reference TRBV7-8 and TRBJ2-7): GAGVSQSPRYKVAKRGQDVALRCDPISGHVSLFWYQQALGQGPEFLTYFQNEAQLDKSGLPSDRFFAERPEGSVSTLKIQRTQQEDSAVYLCASSPGVLAGANYEQYFGPGTRLTVT.

The gene calls are TRBV6-5 and TRBJ2-1; 7 nucleotides agree with TRBD2. V was pared by 6 bases and J by 5 bases, with 7 bases of the junction left unmatched. Germline V gives CDR1 MNHEY, CDR2 SVGAGI. This CDR3 spans 14 amino acids. This chain's CDR3 is CASSRGLINNEQFF. The CDR3 DNA sequence: TGTGCCAGCAGCCGGGGACTAATAAACAATGAGCAGTTCTTC.

The rearrangement links TRBV6-5 to TRBJ2-1; 10 bases agree with TRBD2. J was trimmed by 6 bases and V by 2 bases; bases with no gene match: 4. This CDR3 comprises 15 residues. Germline V lookup: CDR1 MNHEY, CDR2 SVGAGI. The CDR3 loop reads CASSYASGSINEQFF. The CDR3 bases are TGTGCCAGCAGTTACGCTAGCGGGAGTATCAATGAGCAGTTCTTC.

The genes are TRBV2 and TRBJ1-2; the match to TRBD1 covers 7 bases. V shed 6 bases, J shed 3 bases, and the junction held 13 bases outside the gene matches. The V gene's germline CDR1 is SNHLY and CDR2 FYNNEI. This CDR3 comprises 16 residues. The CDR3 is CASRPYKQGTDYGYTF. The CDR3 DNA follows: TGTGCCAGCAGGCCCTATAAACAGGGGACCGACTATGGCTACACCTTC. Looking up the rest from reference TRBV2 and TRBJ1-2 gives the full variable domain: EPEVTQTPSHQVTQMGQEVILRCVPISNHLYFYWYRQILGQKVEFLVSFYNNEISEKSEIFDDQFSVERPDGSNFTLKIRSTKLEDSAMYFCASRPYKQGTDYGYTFGSGTRLTVV.